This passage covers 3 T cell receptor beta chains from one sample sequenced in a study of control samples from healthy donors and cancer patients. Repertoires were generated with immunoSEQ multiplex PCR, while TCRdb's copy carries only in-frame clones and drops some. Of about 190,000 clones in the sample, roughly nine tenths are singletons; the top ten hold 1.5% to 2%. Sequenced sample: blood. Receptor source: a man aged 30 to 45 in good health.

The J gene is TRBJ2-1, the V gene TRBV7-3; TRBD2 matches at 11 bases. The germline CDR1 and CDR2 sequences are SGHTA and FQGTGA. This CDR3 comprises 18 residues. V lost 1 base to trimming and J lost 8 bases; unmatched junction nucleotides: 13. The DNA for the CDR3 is TGTGCCAGCAGCTTAATGAGCCCCCTAGCGGGGGGTTTCGATGAGCAGTTCTTC. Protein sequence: CASSLMSPLAGGFDEQFF.

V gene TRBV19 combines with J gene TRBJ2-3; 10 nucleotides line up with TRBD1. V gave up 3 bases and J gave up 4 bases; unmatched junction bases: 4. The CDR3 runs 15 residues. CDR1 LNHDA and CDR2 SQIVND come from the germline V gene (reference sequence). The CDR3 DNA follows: TGTGCCAGTAGTATGACAGGGGGCGCGGCAGATACGCAGTATTTT. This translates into CASSMTGGAADTQYF.

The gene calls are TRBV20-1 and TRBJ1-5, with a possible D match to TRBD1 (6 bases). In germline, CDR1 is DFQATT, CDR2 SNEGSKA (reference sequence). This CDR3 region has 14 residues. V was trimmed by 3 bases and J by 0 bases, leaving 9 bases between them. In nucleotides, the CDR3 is TGCAGTGCTAGTAAGACAGGTAGCAATCAGCCCCAGCATTTT. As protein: CSASKTGSNQPQHF.